This T cell receptor (beta chain) appears in the sequencing data of a study of Graves' ophthalmopathy and Graves' hyperthyroidism. CDR3 size: 15 residues. From germline, CDR1 is MNHNS and CDR2 SASEGT. Enrolled hyperthyroidism patients had a new diagnosis, a duration under 2 months, and an age of 18 to 65. PBMCs stemmed from approximately 10 ml of fresh peripheral blood. As concerns this clonotype: The junction differs from germline at one of its ends, possibly a read error.

Amplified material comprised TCR beta CDR3 regions derived from RNA transcripts. HTBI-primed first-round RT-PCR preceded second-round multiplex PCR. TCRdb re-called the multiplex PCR reads with MiXCR, one entry per CDR3 protein. The sample lists 400,000 to 450,000 distinct CDR3 sequences, under 25% seen once, with under 3.5% in the top ten. The TCR comes from a woman between 18 and 29 years old with stable Graves' hyperthyroidism. This sequence joins TRBV6-1 and TRBJ2-2; 9 bases line up with TRBD2. Sequenced input: peripheral blood. This chain's CDR3 is CASSGRGRATGEQFF. CDR3 coding DNA: TGTGCCAGCAGTGGGCGCGGGAGGGCCACCGGGGAGCAGTTTTTT.